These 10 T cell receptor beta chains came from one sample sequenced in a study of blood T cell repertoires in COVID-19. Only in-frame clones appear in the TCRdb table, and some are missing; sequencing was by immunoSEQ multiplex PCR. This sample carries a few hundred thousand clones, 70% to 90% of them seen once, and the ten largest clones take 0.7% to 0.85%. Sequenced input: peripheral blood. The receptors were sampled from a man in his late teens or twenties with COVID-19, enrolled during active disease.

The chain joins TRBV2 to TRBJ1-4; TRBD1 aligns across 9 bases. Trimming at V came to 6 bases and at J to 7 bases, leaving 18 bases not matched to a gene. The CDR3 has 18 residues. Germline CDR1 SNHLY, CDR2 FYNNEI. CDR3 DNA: TGTGCCAGCAGATCCGGGACAGGGACCGGCTTGGTCACTGAAAAACTGTTTTTT. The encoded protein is CASRSGTGTGLVTEKLFF. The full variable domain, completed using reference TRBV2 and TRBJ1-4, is EPEVTQTPSHQVTQMGQEVILRCVPISNHLYFYWYRQILGQKVEFLVSFYNNEISEKSEIFDDQFSVERPDGSNFTLKIRSTKLEDSAMYFCASRSGTGTGLVTEKLFFGSGTQLSVL.

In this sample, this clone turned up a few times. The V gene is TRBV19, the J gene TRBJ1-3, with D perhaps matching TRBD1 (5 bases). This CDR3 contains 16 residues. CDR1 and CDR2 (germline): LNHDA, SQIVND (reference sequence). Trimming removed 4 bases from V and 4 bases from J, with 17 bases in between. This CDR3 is CASSTITRVEGNTIYF. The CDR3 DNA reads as TGTGCCAGTAGTACCATTACCAGGGTGGAGGGAAACACCATATATTTT. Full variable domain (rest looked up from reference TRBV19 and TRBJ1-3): DGGITQSPKYLFRKEGQNVTLSCEQNLNHDAMYWYRQDPGQGLRLIYYSQIVNDFQKGDIAEGYSVSREKKESFPLTVTSAQKNPTAFYLCASSTITRVEGNTIYFGEGSWLTVV.

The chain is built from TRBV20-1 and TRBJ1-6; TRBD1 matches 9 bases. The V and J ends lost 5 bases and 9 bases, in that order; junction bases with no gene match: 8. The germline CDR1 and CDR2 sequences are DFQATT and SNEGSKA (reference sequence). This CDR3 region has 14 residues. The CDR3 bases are TGCAGTGCTGGTGGACAGGGGCTTATTTCACCCCTCCACTTT. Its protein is CSAGGQGLISPLHF.

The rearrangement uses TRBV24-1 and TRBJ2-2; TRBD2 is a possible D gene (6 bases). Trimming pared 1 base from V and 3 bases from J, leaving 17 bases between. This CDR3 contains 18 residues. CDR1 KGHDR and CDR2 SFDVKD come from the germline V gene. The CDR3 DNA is TGTGCCACCAGTGATTTACTCGGGACGCGGGACCACACCGGGGAGCTGTTTTTT. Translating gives CATSDLLGTRDHTGELFF.

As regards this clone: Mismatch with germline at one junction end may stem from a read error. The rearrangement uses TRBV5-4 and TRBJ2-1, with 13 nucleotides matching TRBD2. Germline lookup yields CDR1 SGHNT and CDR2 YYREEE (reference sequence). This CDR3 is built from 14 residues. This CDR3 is CASSFSGTSGNRVF. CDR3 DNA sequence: TGTGCCAGCAGCTTCTCCGGGACTAGCGGGAATCGGGTCTTC.

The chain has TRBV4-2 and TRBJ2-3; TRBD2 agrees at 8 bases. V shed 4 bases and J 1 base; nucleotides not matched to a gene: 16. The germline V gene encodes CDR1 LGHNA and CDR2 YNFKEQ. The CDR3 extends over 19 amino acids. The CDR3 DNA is TGTGCCAGCAGCCCTCGGGGTAGCGGGACCTCCGGGGGCACAGATACGCAGTATTTT. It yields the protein CASSPRGSGTSGGTDTQYF.

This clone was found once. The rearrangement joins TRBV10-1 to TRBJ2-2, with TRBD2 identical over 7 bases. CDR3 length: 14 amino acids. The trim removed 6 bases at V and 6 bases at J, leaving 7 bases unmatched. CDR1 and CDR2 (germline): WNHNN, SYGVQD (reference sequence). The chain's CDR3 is CASSLAVAPGELFF. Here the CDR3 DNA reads TGCGCCAGCAGCCTAGCGGTAGCCCCCGGGGAGCTGTTTTTT.

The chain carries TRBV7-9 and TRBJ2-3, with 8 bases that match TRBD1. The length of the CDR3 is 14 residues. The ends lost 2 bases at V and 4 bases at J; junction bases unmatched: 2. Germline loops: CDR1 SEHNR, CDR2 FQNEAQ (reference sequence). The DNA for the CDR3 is TGTGCCAGCAGCTTAACAGGGGGATCAGATACGCAGTATTTT. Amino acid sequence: CASSLTGGSDTQYF.

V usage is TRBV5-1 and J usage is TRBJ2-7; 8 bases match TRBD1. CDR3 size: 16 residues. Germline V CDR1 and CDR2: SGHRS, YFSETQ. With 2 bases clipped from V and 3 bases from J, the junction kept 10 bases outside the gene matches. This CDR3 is CASSLGPGTGSYEQYF. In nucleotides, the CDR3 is TGCGCCAGCAGCTTAGGACCCGGGACAGGTAGCTACGAGCAGTACTTC.

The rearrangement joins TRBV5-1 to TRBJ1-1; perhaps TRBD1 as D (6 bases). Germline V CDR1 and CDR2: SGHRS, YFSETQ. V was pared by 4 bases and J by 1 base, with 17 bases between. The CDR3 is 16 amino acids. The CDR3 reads CASSPLSGAGNTEAFF. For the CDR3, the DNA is TGCGCCAGCAGCCCCCTTTCAGGGGCTGGGAACACTGAAGCTTTCTTT. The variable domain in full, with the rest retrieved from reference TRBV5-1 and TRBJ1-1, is KAGVTQTPRYLIKTRGQQVTLSCSPISGHRSVSWYQQTPGQGLQFLFEYFSETQRNKGNFPGRFSGRQFSNSRSEMNVSTLELGDSALYLCASSPLSGAGNTEAFFGQGTRLTVV.